The TCR beta chain under discussion was sequenced for a study of T cells in narcolepsy. Some clones are missing from TCRdb's copy, which holds only in-frame ones; the method was immunoSEQ multiplex PCR. The sample contains some 30,000 clones, 84% of which appear only once. Germline V gene lookup returns CDR1 MNHNY and CDR2 SVGAGI (reference sequence). The CDR3 contains 15 residues. The V gene lost 5 bases and the J gene lost 5 bases, with 18 bases spanning the gap. The chain has TRBV6-6 and TRBJ2-5, with D perhaps TRBD1 (5 bases). Material: CD45RA- memory CD4+ T cells from PBMCs. This clonotype was sampled from a human donor with narcolepsy. The CDR3, as DNA: TGTGCCAGCAGTCCCACGCAGGGAATAGGCGAGACCCAGTACTTC. It encodes CASSPTQGIGETQYF.